The entry below gives a single TCR beta chain sequence along with its context. TCRdb processed the 5' RACE reads anew with MiXCR; each CDR3 protein has one entry. The table lists some 200,000 distinct CDR3 sequences, roughly 13% of them singletons, with 15% to 20% in the top ten. The data derive from a study of CD8 T cells in ankylosing spondylitis. The sample taken for sequencing was blood, either unsorted or a sorted T cell fraction (not recorded which). The source is a male donor with ankylosing spondylitis or in good health (not recorded which).

CDR3 protein: CASSHRGLGEKLFF. The CDR3 region has the DNA TGTGCCAGCAGTCACAGGGGCCTTGGGGAAAAACTGTTTTTT. The gene calls are TRBV27 and TRBJ1-4; the match to TRBD1 covers 7 bases. V lost 5 bases and J lost 8; bases outside the gene matches: 8. The CDR3 covers 14 residues. Germline CDR1 reads MNHEY; CDR2 reads SMNVEV (reference sequence).